This T cell receptor (beta chain) was retrieved from a study of cytomegalovirus exposure and HLA in healthy donors. Study results and limitations: Available immune exposure information was restricted to CMV serostatus only.

With regard to this clone: Antigen unknown.

Per germline, CDR1 MGHRA and CDR2 YSYEKL. The CDR3 covers 16 residues. With 4 bases removed from V and 0 bases from J, the gap between germline ends came to 12 bases. In the PCR, 60 Vbeta and 13 Jbeta primers were used. Sequenced by immunoSEQ multiplex PCR; TCRdb stores in-frame clones only, minus some. The sample has around 200,000 clones; 65% to 85% are singletons. The gene calls are TRBV4-1 and TRBJ1-4; the D gene is possibly TRBD1 (5 bases). The sequencing input was PBMCs. This receptor was obtained from a man over 45 in good health and CMV-seronegative. The CDR3 sequence is CASSPLPGSTNEKLFF. The CDR3 DNA reads TGCGCCAGCAGCCCCCTCCCAGGGTCAACTAATGAAAAACTGTTTTTT.